A single sample is the source of the 9 T cell receptor beta chains below, sequenced in a study of T cells in tuberculosis. The time point denotes: new active TB diagnosis, blood taken before or within 7 days of starting treatment. Generated by immunoSEQ multiplex PCR, the TCRdb table keeps only in-frame clones and is missing some. The profile shows roughly 34,000 clones, about 90% of them singletons. This specimen consisted of PBMCs, obtained at tuberculosis diagnosis. The origin of the receptors is an adult with tuberculosis.

The genes are TRBV6-5 and TRBJ2-7, with 8 bases fitting TRBD1. The CDR3 contains 14 residues. V lost 6 bases, J lost 5 bases, and 9 bases stayed unmatched. Germline loops: CDR1 MNHEY, CDR2 SVGAGI. The CDR3 coding sequence is TGTGCCAGCAGGCGGACAGGGAAAAGGAACGAGCAGTACTTC. As protein: CASRRTGKRNEQYF.

The CDR3 DNA reads TGTGCCAGCAGCAAAGGACAGGGATTAAACTATGGCTACACCTTC. As protein: CASSKGQGLNYGYTF. This chain connects TRBV21-1 to TRBJ1-2; the D call TRBD1 from the table was never checked on the DNA. TRBV21-1 has pseudogene status. CDR3 length equals 15 residues.

The J gene is TRBJ1-4, the V gene TRBV28; D is possibly TRBD1 (5 bases). V was shortened by 2 bases and J by 8 bases, with 18 bases between the two germline ends. This CDR3 region has 16 residues. Germline-derived CDR1 and CDR2 are MDHEN and SYDVKM. CDR3 bases: TGTGCCAGCAGTTTACCCCGCGGGCAGGGAGGGGAAAAACTGTTTTTT. Encoded protein: CASSLPRGQGGEKLFF.

This chain uses TRBV27 with TRBJ2-5; 12 bases are a match to TRBD2. Germline values: CDR1 MNHEY, CDR2 SMNVEV (reference sequence). The CDR3 is made up of 14 amino acids. Trimming took 7 bases from V and 3 from J; bases not matched to a gene: 3. As DNA, the CDR3 is TGTGCCAGCATAAGACTAGCGGGGGAAGAGACCCAGTACTTC. As protein: CASIRLAGEETQYF.

V is TRBV9 and J is TRBJ2-1; D ambiguous. The length of the CDR3 is 13 residues. V was trimmed by 0 bases and J by 4 bases, leaving 5 bases between them. The germline CDR1 and CDR2 sequences are SGDLS and YYNGEE. CDR3 loop: CASSVEQYNEQFF. The CDR3 nucleotides read TGTGCCAGCAGCGTAGAACAGTACAATGAGCAGTTCTTC.

The chain recombines TRBV28 with TRBJ1-2, with 7 bases fitting TRBD1. The CDR3 spans 16 residues. With V trimmed by 5 bases and J by 8 bases, 17 bases remained unmatched. Germline V gene sequence: CDR1 MDHEN, CDR2 SYDVKM. This chain's CDR3 is CASSPSRGDRNLGYTF. CDR3 in DNA: TGTGCCAGCAGTCCCTCCCGAGGGGACAGAAATCTCGGCTACACCTTC.

This clone was counted a single time. The gene calls are TRBV9 and TRBJ2-7; TRBD2 agrees at 7 bases. The CDR3 extends over 15 amino acids. Germline CDR1 is SGDLS and CDR2 is YYNGEE. After removal of 0 bases from V and 1 base from J, the junction contained 4 bases not matched to a gene. DNA of the CDR3: TGTGCCAGCAGCGTAGGGGGCGGGGGATCCTACGAGCAGTACTTC. This encodes CASSVGGGGSYEQYF.

J is TRBJ1-2 and V is TRBV14; 7 nucleotides align to TRBD1. V shed 2 bases, J shed 8 bases, and the junction held 5 bases outside the gene matches. The CDR3 sequence is 13 residues long. The germline gives CDR1 SGHDN, CDR2 FVKESK. Here the CDR3 DNA reads TGTGCCAGCAGCCAAACGCGACAGGGCGGCTACACCTTC. Its protein is CASSQTRQGGYTF.

This sequence joins TRBV4-3 and TRBJ1-2, with 11 positions matching TRBD1. The CDR3 is 15 residues long. Per germline, CDR1 LGHNA and CDR2 YSLEER. V shed 4 bases, J shed 6 bases, and the junction held 7 bases outside the gene matches. The chain's CDR3 is CASSPRDRGYNGYTF. DNA for the CDR3: TGCGCCAGCAGCCCCCGGGACAGGGGGTATAATGGCTACACCTTC.